This T cell receptor (beta chain) was recovered during a study of cytomegalovirus exposure and HLA in healthy donors. The PCR made use of 60 Vbeta and 13 Jbeta primers. Generated by immunoSEQ multiplex PCR, the TCRdb table keeps only in-frame clones and is missing some. The sample has 95,000 to 150,000 clones, roughly three fifths seen once; the top ten hold over 8%. J lost 0 bases, V lost 5 bases, and 5 bases had no gene match. The CDR3 runs to 15 residues. Germline CDR1 reads LGHNA; CDR2 reads YNFKEQ. The receptor's source is a man aged 35-49 years in good health and CMV-seropositive. This chain uses TRBV4-2 with TRBJ2-7, with 9 bases that match TRBD2. The sample consisted of PBMCs. CDR3 loop: CASSSRTSDSYEQYF. The CDR3 DNA reads TGTGCCAGCAGCTCGCGGACTAGCGACTCCTACGAGCAGTACTTC.